This passage covers 9 T cell receptor beta chains from one sample sequenced in a study of cytomegalovirus exposure and HLA in healthy donors. Data came from immunoSEQ multiplex PCR; TCRdb stores just in-frame clones and leaves some out. The sample lists about 150,000 clones, 86% occurring once. The sequenced material came from PBMCs. The receptors were sampled from a human donor in good health.

The V gene is TRBV6-5, the J gene TRBJ2-2; D remains ambiguous. The CDR3 is made up of 15 amino acids. Trimming left V 9 bases short and J 5 bases short, with 19 bases between. The germline gives CDR1 MNHEY, CDR2 SVGAGI. This CDR3 reads CASSFGRTGTGELFF. Written as DNA, the CDR3 is TGTGCCAGTTCTTTTGGGCGAACTGGTACCGGGGAGCTGTTTTTT.

This clone was detected only a few times. This chain uses TRBV5-4 with TRBJ1-1; D is ambiguous. The V gene's germline CDR1 is SGHNT and CDR2 YYREEE (reference sequence). V lost 0 bases, J lost 5 bases, and 14 bases lay in between. The CDR3 sequence is 15 residues long. CDR3 sequence: CASSLVSGWETEAFF. The CDR3 region has the DNA TGTGCCAGCAGCTTGGTTAGTGGTTGGGAGACTGAAGCTTTCTTT.

J is TRBJ2-5 and V is TRBV5-1, with 7 bases identical to TRBD1. The CDR3 is 14 residues long. CDR1 and CDR2 (germline): SGHRS, YFSETQ. V trimming: 2 bases; J trimming: 5 bases; junction bases outside the gene matches: 6. Written as DNA, the CDR3 is TGCGCCAGCAGCTTTCGACAGGGTGGGGAGACCCAGTACTTC. It codes for CASSFRQGGETQYF.

The rearrangement uses TRBV2 and TRBJ2-7, with D perhaps matching TRBD1 (5 bases). Germline lookup yields CDR1 SNHLY and CDR2 FYNNEI. The CDR3 extends over 12 amino acids. V was trimmed by 3 bases and J by 3 bases, leaving 6 bases between them. The CDR3 is CASSDRGYEQYF. The CDR3 bases are TGTGCCAGCAGTGATAGGGGCTACGAGCAGTACTTC.

The chain employs TRBV2 and TRBJ1-2; maybe TRBD1 (5 bases). The CDR3 has 14 residues. Germline V gives CDR1 SNHLY, CDR2 FYNNEI. V lost 2 bases, J lost 6 bases, and 13 bases lay in between. Here the CDR3 DNA reads TGTGCCAGCAGTGAATCTCGGGGGTCGGATGGCTACACCTTC. Encoded protein: CASSESRGSDGYTF.

V is TRBV29-1 and J is TRBJ2-2, with D possibly TRBD1 on 6 matching bases. Trimming left V 6 bases short and J 1 base short, with 9 bases between. Germline values: CDR1 SQVTM, CDR2 ANQGSEA. The CDR3 has 13 amino acids. Written as DNA, the CDR3 is TGCAGCGTAGAGACAGGGAACACCGGGGAGCTGTTTTTT. Its translation: CSVETGNTGELFF.

This chain links TRBV5-6 with TRBJ2-1; 10 bases align to TRBD2. Germline CDR1 and CDR2: SGHDT and YYEEEE. V was clipped by 1 base and J by 7 bases; unmatched bases: 11. This CDR3 has 17 amino acids. DNA of the CDR3: TGTGCCAGCAGCTTGTGGGCCAGCGGGGGGGGAAGAAATGAGCAGTTCTTC. Translating it yields CASSLWASGGGRNEQFF.

This chain connects TRBV28 to TRBJ1-5; TRBD1 matches 7 bases. This CDR3 region has 17 residues. The germline V gene has CDR1 MDHEN and CDR2 SYDVKM. Trimming at V came to 1 base and at J to 5 bases, leaving 11 bases not matched to a gene. The chain's CDR3 is CASSLFTLRDSDQPQHF. CDR3 sequence (DNA): TGTGCCAGCAGTTTATTTACCCTCCGGGACAGCGATCAGCCCCAGCATTTT.

CDR3 DNA: TGCGCCAGCAGCTCTCCGGGACTAGCGGGGGGGCCCAGGCACGAGCAGTACTTC. Translation: CASSSPGLAGGPRHEQYF. This rearrangement joins TRBV5-1 to TRBJ2-7; TRBD2 agrees at 16 bases. With V trimmed by 3 bases and J by 5 bases, 11 bases remained unmatched. The CDR3 is 18 amino acids. Looked up from germline, CDR1 is SGHRS and CDR2 is YFSETQ.